This T cell receptor beta chain was documented in a study of blood T cell repertoires in COVID-19. About the research overall: The United States, Italy and Spain provided the acute and convalescent COVID-19 samples. Sample material is recorded as cDNA or gDNA derived from T cells, B-cell-depleted T cells, or PBMCs.

Seattle enrolled patients during active infection and tracked them longitudinally. Trimming cost V 6 bases and J 8 bases; bases outside gene matches: 15. This CDR3 is built from 15 residues. Germline V gives CDR1 MGHRA, CDR2 YSYEKL. In the original processing: Using reference gene primer amplification, nucleated cell counts were estimated. Clones were read by immunoSEQ multiplex PCR, and TCRdb kept only the in-frame ones, dropping some. The DNA gave D and trimming, while V, J and clone size come from that table. The sample consists of about 210,000 clones, approximately 80% of them appearing once. V usage is TRBV4-1 and J usage is TRBJ1-2, with 7 bases matching TRBD1. The sequenced material came from peripheral blood. This receptor was taken from an elderly woman with COVID-19, enrolled during active disease. CDR3 sequence (DNA): TGCGCCAGCAGAGAGGGACAGTCGCTTTCTTCCGGCTACACCTTC. Amino acid sequence: CASREGQSLSSGYTF.